This T cell receptor (beta chain) was profiled in a study of T cell responses to AZD1222 COVID-19 vaccine. Study overall: Second doses were pooled across both intervals (about 4 or about 12 weeks). Whole-study results and caveats: Mostly white British, mostly female donors; authors suggested clonal diversity may be underestimated.

A word on this clone: What it binds is unknown.

The table came from immunoSEQ multiplex PCR; TCRdb's copy has only in-frame clones and leaves some out. This table holds approximately 94,000 clones, 80% to 90% found once. CDR1 is SGHVS and CDR2 is FQNEAQ in the germline V gene. With 6 bases removed from V and 0 bases from J, the gap between germline ends came to 9 bases. The CDR3 has 14 amino acids. This chain uses TRBV7-8 with TRBJ2-1; D call uncertain. The clonotype comes from an adult in good health. Here the sequenced sample was peripheral blood, taken on day 0 of AZD1222 vaccination. The DNA of the CDR3 is TGTGCCAGCAGGTCGGGTCGCTCCTACAATGAGCAGTTCTTC. Its translation: CASRSGRSYNEQFF. The variable domain in full, completed from reference TRBV7-8 and TRBJ2-1, reads GAGVSQSPRYKVAKRGQDVALRCDPISGHVSLFWYQQALGQGPEFLTYFQNEAQLDKSGLPSDRFFAERPEGSVSTLKIQRTQQEDSAVYLCASRSGRSYNEQFFGPGTRLTVL.